This T cell receptor (beta chain) was found in a study of blood T cells in healthy people across ages. Overall study findings and caveats: Diversity estimates drawn from one million T cells were deemed underestimates. Age brought a roughly linear fall in TCR beta diversity measured per million T cells.

As to this clonotype: Its target is not known.

For every donor, a draw yielded about 10 milliliters of peripheral blood. It was with a sample-barcoded 5' primer and a J-beta primer mix that a second PCR of about 6 to 11 cycles was run. Each CDR3 protein is one row after TCRdb ran MiXCR on the 5' RACE reads. The table lists 1,100,000 or so distinct CDR3 sequences, under 45% of them singletons. Germline CDR1 and CDR2: LNHNV and YYDKDF (reference sequence). V lost 0 bases to trimming and J lost 1 base, with 12 bases between them. This CDR3 is 16 amino acids long. Sequenced sample: blood. The receptor's source is a woman aged 60-70 years in good health. The chain joins TRBV15 to TRBJ1-1; D not resolved. In nucleotides, the CDR3 is TGTGCCACCAGCAGAGATCGGGAACAGCCGAACACTGAAGCTTTCTTT. It encodes CATSRDREQPNTEAFF.